This T cell receptor (beta chain) comes out of a study of tumor-infiltrating lymphocytes in primary liver carcinoma. Germline DNA was extracted too, while blood RNA derived from unsorted whole blood. Total RNA (roughly 550 ng) served as template for TCR beta cDNA synthesis primed by a constant-region primer. Three nested multiplex PCR rounds, a slightly modified ARM-PCR, produced the libraries for TCR beta. PCR rounds one and two used TRBV1-TRBV30 forward primers with a C-beta reverse primer for about 11 cycles each. MiXCR, run by TCRdb on the multiplex PCR reads, gives a single entry per CDR3 protein. This table has 300,000 to 350,000 distinct CDR3 sequences, 50% to 75% appearing once. Regarding this clonotype: This may arise from a read error, as a much more abundant clone is one base away.

V dropped 4 bases and J dropped 0 bases, with 13 bases sitting between them. This CDR3 region has 16 residues. Looked up from germline, CDR1 is SQVTM and CDR2 is ANQGSEA. Specimen: peripheral blood. This clonotype was obtained from a woman in her 30s with primary liver carcinoma and hepatitis B virus infection. The chain has TRBV29-1 and TRBJ2-6; no definite D call. The CDR3 nucleotides read TGCAGCGTTGTATTTGCGGCTACCTCTGGGGCCAACGTCCTGACTTTC. This encodes CSVVFAATSGANVLTF.